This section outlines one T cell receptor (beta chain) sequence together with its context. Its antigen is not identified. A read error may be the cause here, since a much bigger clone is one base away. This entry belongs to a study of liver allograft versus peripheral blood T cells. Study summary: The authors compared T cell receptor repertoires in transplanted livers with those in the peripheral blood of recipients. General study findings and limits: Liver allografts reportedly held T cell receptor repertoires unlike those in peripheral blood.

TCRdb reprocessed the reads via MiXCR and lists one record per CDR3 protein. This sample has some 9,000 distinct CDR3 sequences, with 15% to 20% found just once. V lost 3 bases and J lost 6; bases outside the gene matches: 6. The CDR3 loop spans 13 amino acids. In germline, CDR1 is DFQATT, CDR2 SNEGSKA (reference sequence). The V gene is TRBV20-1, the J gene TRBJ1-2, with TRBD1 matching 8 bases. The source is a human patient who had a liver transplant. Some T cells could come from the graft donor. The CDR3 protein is CSARGTGIHGYTF. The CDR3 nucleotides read TGCAGTGCTAGGGGGACAGGCATTCATGGCTACACCTTC.